These 25 T cell receptor beta chains originate from one sample sequenced in a study of blood T cell repertoires in COVID-19. Using immunoSEQ multiplex PCR, the repertoire was profiled, and TCRdb retains in-frame clones only, with some absent. The sample contains roughly 160,000 clones, 75% to 85% of which appear only once. The sample consisted of peripheral blood. The source is a woman aged 60-75 years with COVID-19, enrolled during active disease.

As DNA, the CDR3 is TGTGCCAGCAGCCATCTTACAGGGAGAGCACCTGGAAACACCATATATTTT. Translating it yields CASSHLTGRAPGNTIYF. The chain carries TRBV7-2 and TRBJ1-3; D is possibly TRBD1 (6 bases). V was cut by 5 bases and J by 2 bases, with 19 bases left in between. CDR1 and CDR2 from the germline V gene are SGHTA and FQGNSA. This CDR3 is 17 amino acids long.

The chain carries TRBV5-1 and TRBJ2-5, with D tentatively TRBD2 (6 bases). The germline V gene has CDR1 SGHRS and CDR2 YFSETQ. The CDR3 totals 16 residues. V dropped 0 bases and J dropped 4 bases, with 16 bases sitting between them. This CDR3 is CASSLAARQGGETQYF. The DNA for the CDR3 is TGCGCCAGCAGCTTGGCCGCGCGGCAGGGAGGAGAGACCCAGTACTTC.

This chain joins TRBV7-3 and TRBJ2-3; 8 nucleotides agree with TRBD1. This CDR3 has 15 residues. The V gene end was trimmed by 2 bases and the J gene end by 1 base; junction bases not matched to a gene: 2. Germline V CDR1 and CDR2: SGHTA, FQGTGA. The DNA for the CDR3 is TGTGCCAGCAGCTTAGGGGGACAGGGCACAGATACGCAGTATTTT. Encoded protein: CASSLGGQGTDTQYF.

The chain combines TRBV7-3 with TRBJ2-2; a weak D match, TRBD2 (5 bases). Trimming cost V 4 bases and J 5 bases, with 11 bases left between them. The CDR3 contains 14 residues. Germline V lookup: CDR1 SGHTA, CDR2 FQGTGA. CDR3 amino acids: CASSSGLETGELFF. CDR3 nucleotides: TGTGCCAGCAGCTCAGGACTGGAAACCGGGGAGCTGTTTTTT.

This sequence joins TRBV6-5 and TRBJ2-7; D is unclear. This CDR3 contains 11 residues. Germline CDR1 is MNHEY and CDR2 is SVGAGI. V gave up 2 bases and J gave up 7 bases, with 6 bases separating them. Here the CDR3 reads CASSYRGEQYV. CDR3 DNA: TGTGCCAGCAGTTACAGAGGAGAGCAGTACGTC.

The genes are TRBV28 and TRBJ2-7, with D perhaps TRBD2 (5 bases). V lost 2 bases to trimming and J lost 0 bases, with 5 bases between them. In germline, CDR1 is MDHEN, CDR2 SYDVKM. The CDR3 spans 13 residues. The CDR3 DNA is TGTGCCAGCAGTTTAGGGAGCTCCTACGAGCAGTACTTC. The encoded protein is CASSLGSSYEQYF.

The rearrangement links TRBV7-3 to TRBJ2-3; the match to TRBD2 covers 7 bases. CDR1 SGHTA and CDR2 FQGTGA come from the germline V gene. This CDR3 contains 15 residues. J was trimmed by 5 bases and V by 5 bases; bases with no gene match: 10. CDR3 in amino acids: CASSPARGVGDTQYF. CDR3 nucleotide sequence: TGTGCCAGCAGCCCCGCTCGGGGGGTAGGAGATACGCAGTATTTT.

The genes are TRBV7-8 and TRBJ2-5; 12 bases are shared with TRBD2. CDR1 and CDR2 (germline): SGHVS, FQNEAQ. The CDR3 is 14 residues long. J gave up 5 bases and V 7 bases, and 5 bases lay outside the gene matches. This CDR3 reads CASKKTSGSETQYF. Written as DNA, the CDR3 is TGTGCCAGCAAAAAGACTAGCGGGAGTGAGACCCAGTACTTC.

J is TRBJ2-7 and V is TRBV2; TRBD2 agrees at 11 bases. This CDR3 comprises 20 residues. Per the germline V gene, CDR1 is SNHLY and CDR2 is FYNNEI. Trimming took 5 bases from V and 2 from J; bases not matched to a gene: 20. CDR3: CASSPGPGTSGYRQAYEQYF. The DNA of the CDR3 is TGTGCCAGCAGTCCCGGGCCAGGGACTAGCGGATACCGGCAGGCCTACGAGCAGTACTTC.

This clone was found many times. The rearrangement uses TRBV7-6 and TRBJ2-1; 9 bases fit TRBD2. Per the germline V gene, CDR1 is SGHVS and CDR2 is FNYEAQ. Unmatched junction bases numbered 6, after V lost 2 bases and J lost 4 bases. The CDR3 is made up of 16 amino acids. The CDR3 sequence is CASSLLAGVIYNEQFF. The CDR3 coding sequence is TGTGCCAGCAGCTTATTAGCGGGGGTGATTTACAATGAGCAGTTCTTC.

The chain uses TRBV7-9 and TRBJ1-3, with 7 bases aligning to TRBD1. Germline V lookup: CDR1 SEHNR, CDR2 FQNEAQ (reference sequence). V lost 3 bases, J lost 2 bases, and 4 bases stayed unmatched. This CDR3 spans 15 amino acids. CDR3 coding DNA: TGTGCCAGCAGCTTCCCCGACAGGGCTGGAAACACCATATATTTT. It codes for CASSFPDRAGNTIYF.

V and J are TRBV7-9 and TRBJ1-1; D ambiguous. CDR3 length: 13 amino acids. V lost 6 bases and J lost 4, with 12 bases in between. From germline, CDR1 is SEHNR and CDR2 FQNEAQ (reference sequence). This chain's CDR3 is CASSRGGSTEAFF. The DNA for the CDR3 is TGTGCCAGCAGTCGGGGAGGGAGCACTGAAGCTTTCTTT.

This chain joins TRBV28 and TRBJ2-4; 8 positions agree with TRBD1. V shed 6 bases, J shed 0 bases, and the junction held 10 bases outside the gene matches. The CDR3 length is 17 residues. Germline V gene data show CDR1 as MDHEN and CDR2 as SYDVKM. CDR3 nucleotide sequence: TGTGCCAGCAGGGGCAGGGGGCTGTCTGAAGCCAAAAACATTCAGTACTTC. It is translated as CASRGRGLSEAKNIQYF.

This clone was counted once. The chain carries TRBV28 and TRBJ2-1; 8 nucleotides line up with TRBD1. The CDR3 is 15 residues long. The junction had 4 bases not matched to a gene; V was cut back by 5 bases and J by 1 base. Germline V CDR1 and CDR2: MDHEN, SYDVKM. The CDR3 region has the DNA TGTGCCAGCAGTCCGACAGGGGTTTCCTACAATGAGCAGTTCTTC. Protein product: CASSPTGVSYNEQFF.

The sample holds many counts of this clone. The chain links TRBV24-1 to TRBJ2-2; 10 bases align to TRBD1. Germline lookup yields CDR1 KGHDR and CDR2 SFDVKD. Trimming at V came to 4 bases and at J to 4 bases, leaving 8 bases not matched to a gene. CDR3 length: 17 residues. The CDR3 DNA is TGTGCCACCAGTGAACCGACAGGGGGCCGGGGCACCGGGGAGCTGTTTTTT. It encodes CATSEPTGGRGTGELFF.

The gene calls are TRBV9 and TRBJ2-7, with TRBD2 matching over 10 bases. V gave up 0 bases and J gave up 3 bases; unmatched junction bases: 3. The CDR3 is 15 amino acids. Germline V gives CDR1 SGDLS, CDR2 YYNGEE. CDR3 sequence: CASSVESSGSYEQYF. The CDR3 region has the DNA TGTGCCAGCAGCGTAGAATCTAGCGGGAGCTACGAGCAGTACTTC.

The DNA of the CDR3 is TGTGCCAGCCCGGGACAGCGTCTTGAAAAACTGTTTTTT. It translates to CASPGQRLEKLFF. The chain couples TRBV6-5 to TRBJ1-4; 7 bases agree with TRBD1. With V trimmed by 8 bases and J by 7 bases, 7 bases remained unmatched. CDR1 is MNHEY and CDR2 is SVGAGI in the germline V gene. The CDR3 is made up of 13 amino acids.

This chain connects TRBV5-1 to TRBJ2-2; 10 bases are a match to TRBD1. The CDR3 spans 15 residues. Germline CDR1 reads SGHRS; CDR2 reads YFSETQ. V shed 0 bases, J shed 4 bases, and the junction held 0 bases outside the gene matches. CDR3 sequence: CASSLGTGGTGELFF. The DNA of the CDR3 is TGCGCCAGCAGCTTGGGGACAGGGGGCACCGGGGAGCTGTTTTTT.

The chain has TRBV30 and TRBJ1-4; no clear D gene. The CDR3 runs to 15 residues. V gave up 1 base and J gave up 0 bases, with 9 bases separating them. Germline V gene lookup returns CDR1 GTSNPN and CDR2 SVGIG (reference sequence). The chain's CDR3 is CAWSATATTNEKLFF. CDR3 bases: TGTGCCTGGAGTGCCACTGCTACAACTAATGAAAAACTGTTTTTT.

The rearrangement links TRBV6-5 to TRBJ1-1; the match to TRBD1 covers 11 bases. The CDR3 contains 14 residues. With 7 bases clipped from V and 4 bases from J, the junction kept 5 bases outside the gene matches. Germline-derived CDR1 and CDR2 are MNHEY and SVGAGI. DNA of the CDR3: TGTGCCAGCACGGACAGGGGGCATGTCACTGAAGCTTTCTTT. Translating gives CASTDRGHVTEAFF.

This clone was seen just once. The chain couples TRBV4-3 to TRBJ1-2; 9 bases line up with TRBD1. Germline V gene data show CDR1 as LGHNA and CDR2 as YSLEER. The CDR3 totals 15 residues. The V segment lost 1 base and the J segment 1 base; nucleotides outside the gene matches: 1. The CDR3 loop reads CASSQGGQGNYGYTF. DNA of the CDR3: TGCGCCAGCAGCCAAGGGGGACAGGGTAACTATGGCTACACCTTC.

The chain is built from TRBV3-1 (or the pseudogene TRBV3-2) and TRBJ1-1, with no clear D. This CDR3 contains 14 residues. CDR1 is LGHDT and CDR2 is YNNKEL in the germline V gene (reference sequence). V was pared by 1 base and J by 6 bases, with 12 bases between. The CDR3 region has the DNA TGTGCCAGCAGCCAAGGTAGGCAGACACCTGAAGCTTTCTTT. Translation: CASSQGRQTPEAFF.

The rearrangement uses TRBV27 and TRBJ1-2, with 8 bases lining up with TRBD1. Trimming took 6 bases from V and 4 from J; bases not matched to a gene: 10. This CDR3 is 15 amino acids long. Germline CDR1 reads MNHEY; CDR2 reads SMNVEV (reference sequence). CDR3 protein: CASRPSAGGSYGYTF. The CDR3 nucleotides read TGTGCCAGCAGGCCCAGCGCAGGGGGCTCCTATGGCTACACCTTC.

The chain has TRBV9 and TRBJ1-3, with D uncertain. Deletions cut 4 bases from V and 4 bases from J, with 18 bases between. The germline gives CDR1 SGDLS, CDR2 YYNGEE. This CDR3 spans 16 amino acids. The CDR3 is CASSNSNVNTGNTIYF. The CDR3 DNA sequence: TGTGCCAGCAGCAATTCCAACGTGAACACCGGAAACACCATATATTTT.

The chain employs TRBV12-5 and TRBJ2-3; 15 bases are shared with TRBD2. This CDR3 contains 16 residues. V was pared by 5 bases and J by 4 bases, with 4 bases of the junction left unmatched. The germline gives CDR1 LGHNT, CDR2 FRNRAP. This CDR3 reads CASGPGLAGGPDTQYF. In nucleotides, the CDR3 is TGTGCTAGTGGTCCTGGACTAGCGGGAGGGCCAGATACGCAGTATTTT.